This TCR beta chain derives from a study of monozygotic twins with inflammatory bowel disease. From the 5' RACE reads, TCRdb lists one entry per CDR3 protein and no DNA. The listing contains approximately 100,000 distinct CDR3 sequences. CDR3 length equals 19 residues. The V gene is TRBV12-3 or TRBV12-4, the J gene TRBJ2-7; TCRdb gives TRBD1 as the D gene, but with no DNA this cannot be confirmed. The receptor comes from a human donor with ulcerative colitis or Crohn's disease, or a healthy co-twin of an affected twin (not recorded which). The sequenced material came from blood. CDR3 amino acids: CASSPTPGQDVLGGREQYF.